Listed here are 22 T cell receptor beta chains from one sample, sequenced in a study of T cells after yellow fever vaccination (dated by TCRdb to the late 2010s). What this sample's treatment or condition label stands for: live attenuated yellow fever vaccine strain. Libraries were constructed by 5' RACE. The sequencer listed for this sample is Illumina HiSeq 2500. TCRdb applied fastp at Q25 and MiXCR to the public reads, then kept only in-frame beta chains. Merged by CDR3 protein, the rows form single entries marked with the most common genes and DNA. The sample includes roughly 250,000 distinct CDR3 sequences, with around 13% observed a single time. Less than 0.55% of the sample belongs to the ten largest clones. Sample: CD4+ T cells sorted from PBMCs, taken 45 days after the yellow fever booster vaccination. These receptors were collected from a man between 25 and 39 years old who received the YFV17D yellow fever vaccine.

This clonotype was picked up many times. The chain links TRBV20-1 to TRBJ2-1; possibly TRBD1 or TRBD2 for D (5 bases each). V dropped 1 base and J dropped 5 bases, with 12 bases sitting between them. Germline lookup yields CDR1 DFQATT and CDR2 SNEGSKA (reference sequence). The CDR3 runs to 14 residues. The CDR3 loop reads CSARGGPGNNEQFF. CDR3 DNA sequence: TGCAGTGCTAGAGGGGGACCTGGGAACAATGAGCAGTTCTTC.

V and J are TRBV4-3 and TRBJ2-3; D not certain. The CDR3 sequence is 13 residues long. CDR1 is LGHNA, CDR2 YSLEER, per germline. V shed 0 bases and J shed 8 bases, with 9 bases lying between them. The CDR3 region has the DNA TGCGCCAGCAGCCAAGACCCCCTGGGTACGCAGTATTTT. Protein product: CASSQDPLGTQYF.

This clonotype was seen more than once but under ten times. The chain employs TRBV20-1 and TRBJ2-1; TRBD2 matches at 7 bases. Germline V gene data show CDR1 as DFQATT and CDR2 as SNEGSKA (reference sequence). V lost 6 bases to trimming and J lost 5 bases; unmatched junction nucleotides: 16. This CDR3 region has 16 residues. The CDR3 sequence is CSAPNQGGSDHNEQFF. DNA of the CDR3: TGCAGTGCCCCCAATCAGGGCGGGAGTGACCACAATGAGCAGTTCTTC.

This clonotype has a single count. A much larger clone lies a single base off, so this may be a read error. The chain uses TRBV5-1 and TRBJ1-2; 8 nucleotides align to TRBD1. This CDR3 region has 14 residues. Germline CDR1 reads SGHRS; CDR2 reads YFSETQ. J gave up 1 base and V 4 bases, and 3 bases lay outside the gene matches. The CDR3: CASSPGQDNYGYTF. Written as DNA, the CDR3 is TGCGCCAGCAGCCCGGGACAGGATAACTATGGCTACACCTTC.

The V gene is TRBV29-1, the J gene TRBJ2-7; TRBD1 matches at 7 bases. Trimming at V came to 4 bases and at J to 3 bases, leaving 9 bases not matched to a gene. This CDR3 is 14 amino acids long. The germline V gene has CDR1 SQVTM and CDR2 ANQGSEA. CDR3 nucleotides: TGCAGCGTTGGGGGACAGTTGGGTAACTACGAGCAGTACTTC. Translated: CSVGGQLGNYEQYF.

This clonotype showed up just a few times. The CDR3 loop reads CASKDAVSEQYF. The CDR3 region has the DNA TGTGCCAGCAAAGATGCTGTAAGCGAGCAGTACTTC. The rearrangement links TRBV6-6 to TRBJ2-7, with no clear D. This CDR3 has 12 residues. CDR1 is MNHNY, CDR2 SVGAGI, per germline (reference sequence). V was pared by 7 bases and J by 6 bases, with 13 bases between.

This clonotype was counted once. The chain recombines TRBV5-1 with TRBJ2-3; 9 bases agree with TRBD2. The CDR3 has 14 residues. The germline CDR1 and CDR2 sequences are SGHRS and YFSETQ. Trimming took 7 bases from V and 4 from J; bases not matched to a gene: 7. Here the CDR3 reads CASGLAGRADTQYF. The CDR3 bases are TGCGCCAGCGGCCTAGCGGGAAGGGCAGATACGCAGTATTTT.

This clonotype has at least ten counts. This chain joins TRBV7-1 and TRBJ2-1; 14 positions match TRBD2. TRBV7-1 is assigned to the ORF class and has an uncertain function. V was clipped by 3 bases and J by 9 bases; unmatched bases: 25. The CDR3 extends over 22 amino acids. The CDR3: CASSSPRGPPPGLAGVRGEQFF. The CDR3 coding sequence is TGTGCCAGCAGCTCCCCGCGGGGTCCGCCTCCGGGACTAGCGGGAGTTCGGGGTGAGCAGTTCTTC.

The chain carries TRBV29-1 and TRBJ1-2, with a tentative D call TRBD1 (5 bases). This CDR3 region has 15 residues. Germline CDR1 reads SQVTM; CDR2 reads ANQGSEA. Trimming removed 4 bases from V and 6 bases from J, with 21 bases in between. This CDR3 reads CSVVGSQDRTNGYTF. The CDR3 bases are TGCAGCGTTGTGGGTTCACAGGATCGTACGAATGGCTACACCTTC. Full variable domain (remainder filled in from reference TRBV29-1 and TRBJ1-2): SAVISQKPSRDICQRGTSLTIQCQVDSQVTMMFWYRQQPGQSLTLIATANQGSEATYESGFVIDKFPISRPNLTFSTLTVSNMSPEDSSIYLCSVVGSQDRTNGYTFGSGTRLTVV.

The table lists this clonotype with many counts. V is TRBV29-1 and J is TRBJ2-5; possible D gene TRBD1, 5 bases. CDR1 SQVTM and CDR2 ANQGSEA come from the germline V gene. V was shortened by 5 bases and J by 0 bases, with 10 bases between the two germline ends. The CDR3 totals 13 residues. CDR3 loop: CSVRQLYQETQYF. The CDR3 coding sequence is TGCAGCGTTCGACAGTTGTACCAAGAGACCCAGTACTTC.

The chain uses TRBV7-8 and TRBJ2-1; 8 bases align to TRBD2. The CDR3 is 15 amino acids. The junction had 14 bases not matched to a gene; V was cut back by 6 bases and J by 10 bases. Germline CDR1 SGHVS, CDR2 FQNEAQ. CDR3 region: CASRQGGIAGREQFF. For the CDR3, the DNA is TGTGCCAGCAGGCAAGGGGGGATAGCGGGAAGGGAGCAGTTCTTC. The complete variable domain, with remaining parts taken from reference TRBV7-8 and TRBJ2-1, reads GAGVSQSPRYKVAKRGQDVALRCDPISGHVSLFWYQQALGQGPEFLTYFQNEAQLDKSGLPSDRFFAERPEGSVSTLKIQRTQQEDSAVYLCASRQGGIAGREQFFGPGTRLTVL.

The CDR3, as DNA: TGTGCCAGCAGCATCATAAGGGGATTTTACAATGAGCAGTTCTTC. This encodes CASSIIRGFYNEQFF. This chain joins TRBV5-6 and TRBJ2-1; tentatively, D is TRBD1 (5 bases). Germline CDR1 is SGHDT and CDR2 is YYEEEE. V dropped 4 bases and J dropped 4 bases, with 15 bases sitting between them. The CDR3 consists of 15 residues.

The chain employs TRBV20-1 and TRBJ1-2; D not certain. The CDR3 runs to 11 residues. Germline V gives CDR1 DFQATT, CDR2 SNEGSKA (reference sequence). V lost 1 base to trimming and J lost 8 bases, with 8 bases between them. CDR3 nucleotide sequence: TGCAGTGCTAGAGGCAGAGGAGGCTACACCTTC. Translating it yields CSARGRGGYTF.

This clonotype was seen a few times. The chain combines TRBV6-5 with TRBJ1-5; tentatively, D is TRBD1 (5 bases). Trimming shortened V by 6 bases and J by 9 bases, and 21 bases separated the two germline ends. The CDR3 runs 15 residues. The germline V gene has CDR1 MNHEY and CDR2 SVGAGI. The CDR3 sequence is CASRTMAGGGGPQHF. CDR3 in DNA: TGTGCCAGCAGAACCATGGCCGGGGGTGGGGGGCCCCAGCATTTT.

The CDR3 loop reads CASSQAAQGGEQFF. CDR3 DNA sequence: TGTGCCAGCAGCCAAGCCGCTCAGGGCGGTGAGCAGTTCTTC. The chain joins TRBV3-1 to TRBJ2-1; D may be TRBD1 (5 bases). This CDR3 has 14 amino acids. Germline V gene data show CDR1 as LGHDT and CDR2 as YNNKEL (reference sequence). Trimming took 1 base from V and 9 from J, leaving 13 bases between them.

This clonotype was observed a few times. J is TRBJ2-1 and V is TRBV5-5, with 8 positions matching TRBD2. Germline V lookup: CDR1 SGHKS, CDR2 YYEKEE (reference sequence). The trim removed 0 bases at V and 4 bases at J, leaving 3 bases unmatched. The CDR3 is 15 amino acids. The CDR3 sequence: CASSLGAGVYNEQFF. Here the CDR3 DNA reads TGTGCCAGCAGCTTGGGAGCGGGAGTATACAATGAGCAGTTCTTC.

This clonotype was observed a single time. The V and J genes are TRBV12-3 or TRBV12-4 and TRBJ2-2; D gene ambiguous. Trimming shortened V by 6 bases and J by 1 base, and 9 bases separated the two germline ends. The CDR3 runs to 14 residues. The CDR3 loop is CASSVRRNTGELFF. DNA for the CDR3: TGTGCCAGCAGCGTACGACGGAACACCGGGGAGCTGTTTTTT.

The V and J genes are TRBV7-9 and TRBJ2-5; 8 bases line up with TRBD2. The V gene end was trimmed by 8 bases and the J gene end by 2 bases; junction bases not matched to a gene: 13. CDR3 length: 16 residues. Germline V CDR1 and CDR2: SEHNR, FQNEAQ (reference sequence). The CDR3 nucleotides are TGTGCCAGCGCCAAGTCATCGGGAGGGCGACAAGAGACCCAGTACTTC. Translated, it gives CASAKSSGGRQETQYF.

This clonotype was found many times. J is TRBJ2-5 and V is TRBV5-1; 7 bases line up with TRBD2. CDR3 size: 13 residues. CDR1 is SGHRS, CDR2 YFSETQ, per germline. V trimming: 4 bases; J trimming: 4 bases; junction bases outside the gene matches: 4. The CDR3 protein is CASSRPGGETQYF. The CDR3, as DNA: TGCGCCAGCAGCCGTCCGGGAGGAGAGACCCAGTACTTC.

This clonotype was counted a few times. This chain links TRBV29-1 with TRBJ2-7; 8 nucleotides align to TRBD2. The CDR3 extends over 14 amino acids. Trimming at V came to 6 bases and at J to 4 bases, leaving 11 bases not matched to a gene. Germline assignment: CDR1 SQVTM and CDR2 ANQGSEA. The CDR3 spells CSVSGGRPRYEQYF. The CDR3 coding sequence is TGCAGCGTGTCTGGCGGGAGGCCCAGGTACGAGCAGTACTTC.

This clonotype was counted between two and nine times. CDR3 region: CASSPTWTGTNTEAFF. In DNA, the CDR3 is TGCGCCAGCAGCCCGACCTGGACAGGGACGAACACTGAAGCTTTCTTT. The rearrangement joins TRBV5-1 to TRBJ1-1; TRBD1 aligns across 8 bases. This CDR3 comprises 16 residues. Germline trimming cut 4 bases from V and 1 base from J; bases unmatched to any gene: 9. Germline CDR1 is SGHRS and CDR2 is YFSETQ.

The V and J genes are TRBV5-1 and TRBJ1-1; D remains unclear. CDR1 is SGHRS and CDR2 is YFSETQ in the germline V gene. This CDR3 comprises 13 residues. V was pared by 2 bases and J by 3 bases, with 8 bases between. The chain's CDR3 is CASSFEVDTEAFF. The CDR3 coding sequence is TGCGCCAGCAGCTTTGAGGTGGACACTGAAGCTTTCTTT.